The T cell receptor (beta chain) described here comes from a study of Graves' ophthalmopathy and Graves' hyperthyroidism. Study overall: There was a collection of peripheral blood at initial diagnosis, before any treatment.

This clonotype was detected many times. RNA transcripts yielded amplified TCR beta CDR3 regions. Following a first-round RT-PCR that used HTBI primers, a second-round multiplex PCR was carried out. TCRdb itself ran the multiplex PCR reads through MiXCR, one entry per CDR3 protein. Of about 660,000 distinct CDR3 sequences in the sample, approximately 39% were seen once. Ophthalmopathy-affected donors exhibited moderate-to-severe activity, CAS ≥3, NOSPECS ≥4, and duration under 3 months. It was from 8.5 to 10 ml of fresh peripheral blood that the PBMCs came. The receptor comes from an adult man with Graves' ophthalmopathy. What was sequenced was peripheral blood.

CDR3 sequence reads: CASSLDREATQYF. Written as DNA, the CDR3 is TGTGCCAGCAGTCTCGACAGGGAAGCGACCCAGTACTTC. The chain carries TRBV12-3 or TRBV12-4 and TRBJ2-5; 7 bases match TRBD1. The CDR3 contains 13 residues. V gave up 5 bases and J gave up 7 bases; unmatched junction bases: 7.